This T cell receptor (beta chain) emerged from a study of blood T cells in healthy people across ages. Overall study context: The capture of about one barcoded beta molecule per two T cells was achieved by template switching. General study findings and limits: It was the long-lived donors that had more naive CD4+ cells and higher diversity than aged donors.

The extraction recovered at least 5.5 micrograms of total RNA per sample. In the case of this clonotype: Its specificity is not known. One end of the junction varies from germline; a read error may be responsible.

Together with a sample-barcoded 5' primer, a J-beta primer mix was included in a second PCR lasting about 7 to 12 cycles. TCRdb re-analysed the 5' RACE reads in MiXCR, keeping a single row per CDR3 protein. The data show 700,000 or so distinct CDR3 sequences, with about 24% seen just once and about 20% held by the top ten. The germline V gene has CDR1 LNHDA and CDR2 SQIVND (reference sequence). The CDR3 covers 13 residues. The chain links TRBV19 to TRBJ2-5, with 8 positions matching TRBD1. Sequencing was performed on blood. The clonotype originates from an older man in good health. CDR3 coding DNA: TGTGCCAGTAGTGGGCAGGGGGCCTACGAGCAGTGCTTC. The encoded protein is CASSGQGAYEQCF.